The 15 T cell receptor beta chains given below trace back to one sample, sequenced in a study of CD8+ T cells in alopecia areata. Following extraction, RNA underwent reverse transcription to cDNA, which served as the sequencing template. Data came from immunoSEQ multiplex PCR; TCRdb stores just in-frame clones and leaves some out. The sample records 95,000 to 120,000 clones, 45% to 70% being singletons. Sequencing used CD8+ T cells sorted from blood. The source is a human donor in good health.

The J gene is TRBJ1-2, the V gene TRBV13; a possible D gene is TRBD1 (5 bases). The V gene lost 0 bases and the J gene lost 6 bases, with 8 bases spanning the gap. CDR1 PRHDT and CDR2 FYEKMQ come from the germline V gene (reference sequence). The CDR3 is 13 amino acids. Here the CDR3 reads CASSLGRGDGYTF. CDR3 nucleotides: TGTGCCAGCAGCTTAGGCCGAGGGGATGGCTACACCTTC.

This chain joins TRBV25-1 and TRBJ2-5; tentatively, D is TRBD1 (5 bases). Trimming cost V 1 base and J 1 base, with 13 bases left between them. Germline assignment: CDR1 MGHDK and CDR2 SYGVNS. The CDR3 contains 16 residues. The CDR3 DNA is TGTGCCAGCAGTGAATTTGGGGCAGGGTCCCAAGAGACCCAGTACTTC. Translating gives CASSEFGAGSQETQYF.

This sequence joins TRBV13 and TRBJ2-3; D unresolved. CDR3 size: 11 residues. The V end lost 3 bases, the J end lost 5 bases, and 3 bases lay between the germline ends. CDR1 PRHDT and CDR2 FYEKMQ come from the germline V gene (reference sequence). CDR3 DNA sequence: TGTGCCAGCAGCTTTGGAGATACGCAGTATTTT. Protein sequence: CASSFGDTQYF.

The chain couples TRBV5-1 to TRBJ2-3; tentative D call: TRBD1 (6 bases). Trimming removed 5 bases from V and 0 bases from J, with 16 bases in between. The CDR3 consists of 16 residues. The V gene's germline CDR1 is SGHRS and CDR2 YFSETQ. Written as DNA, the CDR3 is TGCGCCAGCAGTCCGACAGGATTCACTAGCACAGATACGCAGTATTTT. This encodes CASSPTGFTSTDTQYF.

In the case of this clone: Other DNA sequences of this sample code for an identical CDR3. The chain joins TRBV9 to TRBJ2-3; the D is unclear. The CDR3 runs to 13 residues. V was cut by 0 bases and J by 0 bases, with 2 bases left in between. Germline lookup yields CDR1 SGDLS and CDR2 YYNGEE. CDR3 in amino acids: CASSVASTDTQYF. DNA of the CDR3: TGTGCCAGCAGCGTAGCTAGCACAGATACGCAGTATTTT.

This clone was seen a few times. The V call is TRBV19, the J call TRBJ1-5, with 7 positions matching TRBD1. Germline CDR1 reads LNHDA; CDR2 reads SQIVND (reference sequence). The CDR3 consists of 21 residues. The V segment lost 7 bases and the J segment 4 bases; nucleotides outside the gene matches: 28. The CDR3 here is CASITEVFLGTQGDENQPQHF. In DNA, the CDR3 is TGTGCCAGTATTACCGAAGTTTTTCTGGGTACGCAGGGGGACGAGAATCAGCCCCAGCATTTT.

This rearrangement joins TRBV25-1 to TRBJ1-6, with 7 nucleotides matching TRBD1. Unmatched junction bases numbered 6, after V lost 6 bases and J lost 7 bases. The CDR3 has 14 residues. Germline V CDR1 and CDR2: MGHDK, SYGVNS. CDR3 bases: TGTGCCAGCAGCACCGGGACAGCCAATTCACCCCTCCACTTT. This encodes CASSTGTANSPLHF.

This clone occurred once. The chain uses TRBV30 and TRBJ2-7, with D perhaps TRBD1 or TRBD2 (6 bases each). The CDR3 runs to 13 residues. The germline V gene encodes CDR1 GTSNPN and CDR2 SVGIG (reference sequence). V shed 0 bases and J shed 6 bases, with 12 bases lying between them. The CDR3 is CAWSVGGPAEQYF. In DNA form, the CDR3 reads TGTGCCTGGAGTGTAGGGGGGCCAGCCGAGCAGTACTTC.

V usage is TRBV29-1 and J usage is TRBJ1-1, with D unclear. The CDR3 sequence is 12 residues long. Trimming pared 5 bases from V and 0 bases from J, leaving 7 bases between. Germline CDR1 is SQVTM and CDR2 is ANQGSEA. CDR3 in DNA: TGCAGCGTTCAACAGATGAACACTGAAGCTTTCTTT. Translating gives CSVQQMNTEAFF.

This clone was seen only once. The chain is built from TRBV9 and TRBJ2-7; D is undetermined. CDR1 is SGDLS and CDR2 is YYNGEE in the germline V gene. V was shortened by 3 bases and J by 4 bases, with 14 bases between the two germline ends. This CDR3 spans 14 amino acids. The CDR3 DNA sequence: TGTGCCAGCAGCGGCGGACCGGCCTGGTACGAGCAGTACTTC. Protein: CASSGGPAWYEQYF.

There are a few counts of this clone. Here the CDR3 reads CASQNHRDTEAFF. Here the CDR3 DNA reads TGTGCCAGCCAAAACCACAGGGACACTGAAGCTTTCTTT. This chain links TRBV19 with TRBJ1-1; D possibly corresponds to TRBD1 (6 bases). The V gene lost 9 bases and the J gene lost 3 bases, with 14 bases spanning the gap. Germline loops: CDR1 LNHDA, CDR2 SQIVND (reference sequence). This CDR3 is built from 13 residues.

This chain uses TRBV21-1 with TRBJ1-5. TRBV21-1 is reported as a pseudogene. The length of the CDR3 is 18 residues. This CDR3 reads CASSPVGKPGEHNQPQHF. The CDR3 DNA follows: TGTGCCAGCAGCCCGGTGGGGAAACCGGGGGAACACAATCAGCCCCAGCATTTT.

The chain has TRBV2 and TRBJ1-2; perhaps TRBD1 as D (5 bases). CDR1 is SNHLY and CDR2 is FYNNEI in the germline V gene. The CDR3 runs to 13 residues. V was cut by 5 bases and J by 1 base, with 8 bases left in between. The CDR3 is CASSPGGNYGYTF. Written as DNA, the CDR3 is TGTGCCAGCAGTCCGGGGGGTAACTATGGCTACACCTTC. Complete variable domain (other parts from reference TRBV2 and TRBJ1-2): EPEVTQTPSHQVTQMGQEVILRCVPISNHLYFYWYRQILGQKVEFLVSFYNNEISEKSEIFDDQFSVERPDGSNFTLKIRSTKLEDSAMYFCASSPGGNYGYTFGSGTRLTVV.

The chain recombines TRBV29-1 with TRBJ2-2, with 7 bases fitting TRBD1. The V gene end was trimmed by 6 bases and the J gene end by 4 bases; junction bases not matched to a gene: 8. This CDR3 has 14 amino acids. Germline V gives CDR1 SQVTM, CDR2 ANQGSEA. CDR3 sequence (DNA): TGCAGCGTGGTAGGGGGCGAGGGCACCGGGGAGCTGTTTTTT. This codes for CSVVGGEGTGELFF.

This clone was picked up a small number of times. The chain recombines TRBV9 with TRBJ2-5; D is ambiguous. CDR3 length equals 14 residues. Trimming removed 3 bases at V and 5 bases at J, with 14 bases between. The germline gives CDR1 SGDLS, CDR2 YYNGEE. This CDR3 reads CASSAGFVGETQYF. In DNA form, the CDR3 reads TGTGCCAGCAGCGCTGGGTTTGTGGGGGAGACCCAGTACTTC.